Shown below are 5 T cell receptor beta chains from a single sample sequenced in a study of blood T cell repertoires in COVID-19. Sequencing was performed with immunoSEQ multiplex PCR; in TCRdb, only in-frame clones are kept and a portion is missing. This sample yields approximately 390,000 clones, of which almost 90% are seen a single time; 6% to 7.5% belongs to the top ten. Material for sequencing was peripheral blood. All receptors come from a man younger than 35 with active or convalescent COVID-19.

The chain uses TRBV18 and TRBJ1-5, with 9 bases fitting TRBD1. Germline CDR1 reads KGHSH; CDR2 reads LQKENI. The CDR3 is made up of 18 amino acids. V lost 3 bases and J lost 0; bases outside the gene matches: 9. The CDR3 spells CASSPRDRALYSNQPQHF. Written as DNA, the CDR3 is TGTGCCAGCTCACCCCGGGACAGGGCTCTCTATAGCAATCAGCCCCAGCATTTT.

This rearrangement joins TRBV19 to TRBJ2-5, with a possible D match to TRBD2 (7 bases). The CDR3 is made up of 15 amino acids. Trimming removed 6 bases from V and 5 bases from J, with 19 bases in between. Per germline, CDR1 LNHDA and CDR2 SQIVND (reference sequence). The CDR3 bases are TGTGCCAGTAGGAGAAATGAGGGGGGGCGGGAGACCCAGTACTTC. This codes for CASRRNEGGRETQYF.

The V gene is TRBV6-2 or TRBV6-3, the J gene TRBJ2-1; 9 bases are a match to TRBD2. This CDR3 region has 16 residues. J was trimmed by 4 bases and V by 6 bases; bases with no gene match: 10. CDR1 is MNHEY and CDR2 is SVGEGT in the germline V gene. The CDR3 reads CASSPTPSGTYNEQFF. The CDR3 nucleotides read TGTGCCAGCAGCCCTACTCCTAGCGGGACTTACAATGAGCAGTTCTTC.

The chain uses TRBV6-5 and TRBJ1-2, with D perhaps TRBD1 (6 bases). Trimming took 6 bases from V and 6 from J, leaving 14 bases between them. The CDR3 consists of 13 residues. Germline-derived CDR1 and CDR2 are MNHEY and SVGAGI. As DNA, the CDR3 is TGTGCCAGCAGCCTCCGGGACACCAATGGCTACACCTTC. Amino acids: CASSLRDTNGYTF.

This clone was recorded only once. The chain joins TRBV6-5 to TRBJ1-1; D is unresolved. Germline loops: CDR1 MNHEY, CDR2 SVGAGI. The germline V and J ends were trimmed by 2 bases and 11 bases, with 9 bases remaining between them. The CDR3 spans 11 residues. CDR3 sequence (DNA): TGTGCCAGCAGTTACGGTGGGAGGGCTTTCTTT. Residues: CASSYGGRAFF.